This entry is about one TCR beta chain. As yet, its antigen is unknown. TCRdb's table, derived via immunoSEQ multiplex PCR, lists solely in-frame clones and lacks some. The repertoire has some 64,000 clones, almost 90% of them found once; the top ten carry approximately 2%. These data are taken from a study of T cells in localized non-small cell lung cancer. The germline V and J ends were trimmed by 3 bases and 6 bases, with 9 bases remaining between them. This CDR3 region has 12 residues. CDR1 is SGHTA, CDR2 FQGNSA, per germline. Study-wide findings and caveats: Adjacent lung tissue had a median around 50 of the top 100 clones found in the tumor. Highest T cell clonality was seen in uninvolved adjacent lung, surpassing that measured in tumor.

This sequence originates from a woman aged 35-75 years with stage I lung adenocarcinoma. Specimen: peripheral blood, collected before any cancer treatment. The chain recombines TRBV7-2 with TRBJ2-7; D gene ambiguous. The CDR3 nucleotides read TGTGCCAGCAGCTTCGTCCCCTTCGAGCAGTACTTC. It translates to CASSFVPFEQYF.